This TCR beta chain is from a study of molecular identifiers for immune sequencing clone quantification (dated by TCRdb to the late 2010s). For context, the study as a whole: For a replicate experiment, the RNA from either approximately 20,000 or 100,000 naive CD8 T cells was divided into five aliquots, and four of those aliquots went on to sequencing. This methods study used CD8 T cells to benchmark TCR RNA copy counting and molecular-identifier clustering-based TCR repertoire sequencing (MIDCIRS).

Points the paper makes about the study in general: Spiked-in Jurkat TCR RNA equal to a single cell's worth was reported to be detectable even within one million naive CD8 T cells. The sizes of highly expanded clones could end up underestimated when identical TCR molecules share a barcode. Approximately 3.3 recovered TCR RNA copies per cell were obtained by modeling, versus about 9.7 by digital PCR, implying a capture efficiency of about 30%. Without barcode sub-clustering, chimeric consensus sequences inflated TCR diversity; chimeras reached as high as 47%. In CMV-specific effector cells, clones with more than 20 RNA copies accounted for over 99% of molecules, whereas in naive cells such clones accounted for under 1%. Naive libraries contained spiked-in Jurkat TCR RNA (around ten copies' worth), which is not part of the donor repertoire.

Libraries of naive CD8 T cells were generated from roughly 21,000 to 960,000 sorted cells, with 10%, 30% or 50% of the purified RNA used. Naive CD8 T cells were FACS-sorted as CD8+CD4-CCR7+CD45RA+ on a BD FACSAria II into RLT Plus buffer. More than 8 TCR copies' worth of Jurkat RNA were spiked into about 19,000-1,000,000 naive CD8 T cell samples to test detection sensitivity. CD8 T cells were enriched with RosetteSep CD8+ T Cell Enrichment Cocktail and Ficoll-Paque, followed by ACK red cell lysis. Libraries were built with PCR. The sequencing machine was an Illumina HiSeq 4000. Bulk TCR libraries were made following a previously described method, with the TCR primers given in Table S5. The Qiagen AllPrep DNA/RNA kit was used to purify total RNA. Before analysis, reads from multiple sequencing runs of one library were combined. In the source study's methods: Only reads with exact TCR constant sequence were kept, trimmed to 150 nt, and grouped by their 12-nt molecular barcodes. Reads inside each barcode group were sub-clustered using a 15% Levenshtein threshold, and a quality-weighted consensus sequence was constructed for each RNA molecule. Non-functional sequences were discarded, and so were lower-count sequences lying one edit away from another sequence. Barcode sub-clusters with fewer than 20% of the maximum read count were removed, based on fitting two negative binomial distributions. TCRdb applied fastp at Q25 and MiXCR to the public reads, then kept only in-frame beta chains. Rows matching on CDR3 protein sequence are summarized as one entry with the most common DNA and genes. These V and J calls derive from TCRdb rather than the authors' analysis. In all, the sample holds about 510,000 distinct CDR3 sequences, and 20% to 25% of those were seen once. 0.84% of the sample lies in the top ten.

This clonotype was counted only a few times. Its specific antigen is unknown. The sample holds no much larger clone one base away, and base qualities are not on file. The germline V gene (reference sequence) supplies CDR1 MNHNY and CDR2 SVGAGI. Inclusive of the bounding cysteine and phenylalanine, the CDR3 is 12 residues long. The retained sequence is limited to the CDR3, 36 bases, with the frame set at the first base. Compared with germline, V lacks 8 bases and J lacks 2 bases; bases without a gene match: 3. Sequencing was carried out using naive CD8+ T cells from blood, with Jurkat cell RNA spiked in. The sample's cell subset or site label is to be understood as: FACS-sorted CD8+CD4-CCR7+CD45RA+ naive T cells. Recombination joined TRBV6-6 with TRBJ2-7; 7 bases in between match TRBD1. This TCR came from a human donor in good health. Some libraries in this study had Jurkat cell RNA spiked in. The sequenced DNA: TGTGCCAGCGGGGACAGAACCTACGAGCAGTACTTC. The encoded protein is CASGDRTYEQYF.